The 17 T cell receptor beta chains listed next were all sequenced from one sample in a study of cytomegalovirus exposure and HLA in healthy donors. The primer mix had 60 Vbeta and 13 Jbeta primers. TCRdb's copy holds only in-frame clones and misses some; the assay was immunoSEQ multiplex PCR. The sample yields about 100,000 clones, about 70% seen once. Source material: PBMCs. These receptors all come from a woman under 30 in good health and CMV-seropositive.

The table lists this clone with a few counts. The CDR3 loop is CASRDGGRAAGELFF. The CDR3 nucleotides read TGCGCCAGCAGAGATGGCGGGAGGGCCGCCGGGGAGCTGTTTTTT. The rearrangement uses TRBV5-1 and TRBJ2-2; 9 bases fit TRBD2. The CDR3 has 15 amino acids. Germline CDR1 and CDR2: SGHRS and YFSETQ. J lost 6 bases, V lost 5 bases, and 8 bases had no gene match.

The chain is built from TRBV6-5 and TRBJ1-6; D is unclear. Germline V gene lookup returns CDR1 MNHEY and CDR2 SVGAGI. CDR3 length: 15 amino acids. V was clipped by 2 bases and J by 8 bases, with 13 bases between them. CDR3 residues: CASSYRHPRDSPLHF. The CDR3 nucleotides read TGTGCCAGCAGTTACAGGCATCCTCGGGATTCACCCCTCCACTTT.

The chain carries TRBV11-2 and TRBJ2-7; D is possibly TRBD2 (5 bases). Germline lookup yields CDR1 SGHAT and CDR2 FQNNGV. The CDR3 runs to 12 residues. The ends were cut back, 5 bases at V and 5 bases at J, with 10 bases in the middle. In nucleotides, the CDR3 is TGTGCCAGCAGCCATGCGGGTCACGAGCAGTACTTC. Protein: CASSHAGHEQYF.

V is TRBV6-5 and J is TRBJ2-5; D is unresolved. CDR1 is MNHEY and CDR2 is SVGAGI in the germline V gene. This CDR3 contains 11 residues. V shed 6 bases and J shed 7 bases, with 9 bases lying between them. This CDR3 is CASRFTGTQYF. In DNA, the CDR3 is TGTGCCAGCAGATTTACGGGGACCCAGTACTTC.

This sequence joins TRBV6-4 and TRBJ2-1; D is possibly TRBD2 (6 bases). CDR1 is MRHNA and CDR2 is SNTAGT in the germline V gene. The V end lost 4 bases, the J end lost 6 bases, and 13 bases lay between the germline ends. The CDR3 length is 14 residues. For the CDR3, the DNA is TGTGCCAGCAGTGGCGAGGCTAGCGTCAATGAGCAGTTCTTC. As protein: CASSGEASVNEQFF.

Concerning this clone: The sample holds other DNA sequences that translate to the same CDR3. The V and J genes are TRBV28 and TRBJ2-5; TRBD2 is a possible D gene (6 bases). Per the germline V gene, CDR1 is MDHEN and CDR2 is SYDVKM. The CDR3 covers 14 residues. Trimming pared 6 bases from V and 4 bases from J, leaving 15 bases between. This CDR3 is CASSPPGEAETQYF. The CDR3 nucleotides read TGTGCCAGCAGCCCCCCGGGGGAGGCAGAGACCCAGTACTTC. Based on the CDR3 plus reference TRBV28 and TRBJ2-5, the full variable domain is DVKVTQSSRYLVKRTGEKVFLECVQDMDHENMFWYRQDPGLGLRLIYFSYDVKMKEKGDIPEGYSVSREKKERFSLILESASTNQTSMYLCASSPPGEAETQYFGPGTRLLVL.

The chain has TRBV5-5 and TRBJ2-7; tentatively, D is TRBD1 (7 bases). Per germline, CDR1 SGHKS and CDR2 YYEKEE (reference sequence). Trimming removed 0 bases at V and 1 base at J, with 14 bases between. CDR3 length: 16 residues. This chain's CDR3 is CASSLAGGQLSYEQYF. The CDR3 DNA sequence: TGTGCCAGCAGCTTGGCCGGGGGACAGCTGTCCTACGAGCAGTACTTC.

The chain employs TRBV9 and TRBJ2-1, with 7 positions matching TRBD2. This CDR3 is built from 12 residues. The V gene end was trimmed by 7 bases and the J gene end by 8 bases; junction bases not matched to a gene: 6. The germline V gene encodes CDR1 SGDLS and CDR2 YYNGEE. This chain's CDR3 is CASEGGSYEQFF. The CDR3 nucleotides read TGTGCCAGCGAGGGAGGGAGCTATGAGCAGTTCTTC. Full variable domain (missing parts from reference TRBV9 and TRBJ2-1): DSGVTQTPKHLITATGQRVTLRCSPRSGDLSVYWYQQSLDQGLQFLIQYYNGEERAKGNILERFSAQQFPDLHSELNLSSLELGDSALYFCASEGGSYEQFFGPGTRLTVL.

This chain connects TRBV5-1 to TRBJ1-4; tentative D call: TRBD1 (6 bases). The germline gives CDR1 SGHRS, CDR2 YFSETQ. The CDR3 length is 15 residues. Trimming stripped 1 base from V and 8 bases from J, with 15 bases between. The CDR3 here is CASSLSQGLEEKLFF. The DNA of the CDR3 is TGCGCCAGCAGCTTGTCTCAGGGGTTGGAGGAAAAACTGTTTTTT.

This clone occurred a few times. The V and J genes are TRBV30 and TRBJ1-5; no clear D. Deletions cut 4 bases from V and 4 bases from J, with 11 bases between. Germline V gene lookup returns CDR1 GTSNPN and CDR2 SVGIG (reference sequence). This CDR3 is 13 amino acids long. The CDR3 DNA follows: TGTGCCTGGAATGGGCCAGGAAATCAGCCCCAGCATTTT. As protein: CAWNGPGNQPQHF.

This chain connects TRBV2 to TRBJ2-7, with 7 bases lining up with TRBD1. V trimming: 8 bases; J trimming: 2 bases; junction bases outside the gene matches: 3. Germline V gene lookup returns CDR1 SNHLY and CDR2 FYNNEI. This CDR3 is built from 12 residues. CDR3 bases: TGTGCCAGCTCGGGGACAGCCTACGAGCAGTACTTC. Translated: CASSGTAYEQYF.

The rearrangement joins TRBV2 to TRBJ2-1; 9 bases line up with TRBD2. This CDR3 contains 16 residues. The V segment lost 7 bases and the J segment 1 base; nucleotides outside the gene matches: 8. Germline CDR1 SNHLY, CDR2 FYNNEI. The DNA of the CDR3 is TGTGCCAGCAAACGGCTAGCGGGATTATCCTACAATGAGCAGTTCTTC. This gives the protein CASKRLAGLSYNEQFF.

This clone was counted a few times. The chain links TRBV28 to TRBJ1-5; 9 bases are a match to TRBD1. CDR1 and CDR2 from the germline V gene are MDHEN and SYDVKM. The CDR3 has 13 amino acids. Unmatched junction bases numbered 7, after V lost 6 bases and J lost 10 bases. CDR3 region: CASRQGADGPQHF. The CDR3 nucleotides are TGTGCCAGCAGACAGGGGGCGGATGGACCCCAGCATTTT.

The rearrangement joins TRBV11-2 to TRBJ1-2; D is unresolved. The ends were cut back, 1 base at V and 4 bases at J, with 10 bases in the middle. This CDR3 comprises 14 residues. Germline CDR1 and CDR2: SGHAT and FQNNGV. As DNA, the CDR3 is TGTGCCAGCAGCTTAGTCCCAGGAACCTATGGCTACACCTTC. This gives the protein CASSLVPGTYGYTF.

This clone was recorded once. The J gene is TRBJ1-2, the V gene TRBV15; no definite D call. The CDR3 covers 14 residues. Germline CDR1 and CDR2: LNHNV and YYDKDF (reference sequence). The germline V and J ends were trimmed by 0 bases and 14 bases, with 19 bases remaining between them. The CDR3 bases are TGTGCCACCAGCAGAGATTCGAGGGTTACCGAGTGGACCTTC. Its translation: CATSRDSRVTEWTF.

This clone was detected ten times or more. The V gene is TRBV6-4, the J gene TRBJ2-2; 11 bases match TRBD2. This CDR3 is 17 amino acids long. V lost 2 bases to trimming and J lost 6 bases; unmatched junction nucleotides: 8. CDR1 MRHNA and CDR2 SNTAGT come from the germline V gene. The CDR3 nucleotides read TGTGCCAGCAGTGACACCAAACTAGCGGGAGCTTCCGGGGAGCTGTTTTTT. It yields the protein CASSDTKLAGASGELFF.

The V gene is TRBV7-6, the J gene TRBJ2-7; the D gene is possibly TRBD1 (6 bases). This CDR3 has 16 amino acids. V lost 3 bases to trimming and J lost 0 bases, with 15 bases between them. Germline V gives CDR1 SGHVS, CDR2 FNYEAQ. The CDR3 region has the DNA TGTGCCAGCAGCTTTCGACAGGCAGGGAGCTCCTACGAGCAGTACTTC. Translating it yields CASSFRQAGSSYEQYF.